This entry is about one T cell receptor beta chain. TCRdb passed the reads through MiXCR, listing each CDR3 protein once. The sample holds 250,000 to 300,000 distinct CDR3 sequences, roughly 9.1% seen once. The data were obtained in a study of T cell repertoires in cytomegalovirus infection. Study background: CMV infection plus the matching HLA type was flagged by public TCR beta signatures.

The receptor comes from a human donor in good health (CMV status not recorded). Some clones in this sample may be carry-over from other donors' samples. Sequenced input: PBMCs.

Written as DNA, the CDR3 is TGTGCCAGTAGTTTACGACAGGGTTTTAGGGGTGAGCAGTTCTTC. Its protein product is CASSLRQGFRGEQFF. The chain links TRBV19 to TRBJ2-1, with 7 bases matching TRBD1. This CDR3 comprises 15 residues. V lost 5 bases to trimming and J lost 9 bases; unmatched junction nucleotides: 13. The V gene's germline CDR1 is LNHDA and CDR2 SQIVND (reference sequence).